This T cell receptor (beta chain) was captured by sequencing in a study of T-cell reconstitution after alpha-beta-depleted transplantation in children (dated by TCRdb to 2016 to 2017). Broadly, across the study: Using TCR repertoire profiling, the study quantitatively followed how T-cell immune reconstitution unfolded in children after TCRalphabeta/CD19-depleted allogeneic hematopoietic cell transplantation.

Reading the label with the study, this specimen's treatment or condition is: allogeneic hematopoietic cell transplantation with graft depleted of TCRalphabeta T cells and CD19 B cells. The children who served as transplant recipients had been given grafts of TCRalphabeta/CD19-depleted allogeneic hematopoietic cells. Points the paper makes about the study in general: Hyperexpanded clone frequencies declined over subsequent months; after one year, T-cell counts and TCRbeta diversity were mostly attributed to newly produced T cells. The apparently early recovery of alphabetaT-cell counts about two months after transplant reportedly depended on only several hundred rapidly expanded clones that came from non-depleted graft cells. The high TCRbeta diversity at day 60 in some patients was ascribed to recipient T cells and intrathymic progenitors that had survived conditioning.

V trim: 4 bases; J trim: 2 bases; unmatched bases: 4. CDR1 SQVTM and CDR2 ANQGSEA were looked up in the germline V gene. The CDR3 has 14 amino acids, counting the end cysteine and phenylalanine. The entry retains the CDR3 DNA only, 42 bases that are in frame from base 1. In this sample, this clonotype turned up a few times. No cognate antigen has been identified for it. No per-base quality is available; no much larger clone lies one base away. The receptor library was made with PCR. Sequencing was carried out with an Illumina HiSeq 2500. Molecular barcoding was employed in the preparation of TCR libraries, with unique molecular identifiers being used to normalize TCRbeta repertoire quantification. TCRdb reanalyzed the raw reads on its own, using fastp at Q25 for trimming and MiXCR for clone calling, and kept in-frame beta chains. Rows with one shared CDR3 protein collapse into an entry with the most common genes and DNA. For this sample the table gives 700,000 to 950,000 distinct CDR3 sequences, of which less than 20% were detected only once. The ten largest clones take up approximately 5% of the sample.

The chain employs TRBV29-1 and TRBJ2-7; TRBD2 aligns with 11 central bases. The specimen comprised PBMCs, mostly from graft donor cells, sampled 360 days after TCRalphabeta/CD19-depleted stem cell transplant. The clonotype originates from a male patient under 18 who had a stem cell transplant for acute lymphoblastic leukemia, so the T cells may come from the graft donor. The nucleotide sequence reads TGCAGCGTTGCCGGGACTAGCGGCCCCTACGAGCAGTACTTC. Translated, it gives CSVAGTSGPYEQYF.